This T cell receptor beta chain originates from a study of blood T cell repertoires in COVID-19. V trimming: 7 bases; J trimming: 0 bases; junction bases outside the gene matches: 15. Germline V gene data show CDR1 as SNHLY and CDR2 as FYNNEI. The CDR3 contains 18 residues. In the source study's methods: Counts of nucleated cells, estimated from reference gene primer amplification, were obtained. Produced via immunoSEQ multiplex PCR; TCRdb's table is partial and in-frame only. V and J calls and clone size follow that table, whereas D and trimming were derived from the DNA. The table shows around 190,000 clones, with 84% occurring only once. Cohorts were assigned according to the clinical history that participants reported.

The sample consisted of PBMCs or T cells enriched from blood (not recorded which). This chain uses TRBV2 with TRBJ2-5; 9 bases fit TRBD1. The TCR was taken from a woman aged 25-40 years who had been exposed to COVID-19. The CDR3 region has the DNA TGTGCCAGCATCCCCGCAGTCGGGACAGGGCTGTACCAAGAGACCCAGTACTTC. It is translated as CASIPAVGTGLYQETQYF. Full variable domain (remainder filled in from reference TRBV2 and TRBJ2-5): EPEVTQTPSHQVTQMGQEVILRCVPISNHLYFYWYRQILGQKVEFLVSFYNNEISEKSEIFDDQFSVERPDGSNFTLKIRSTKLEDSAMYFCASIPAVGTGLYQETQYFGPGTRLLVL.